A selection of T cell receptor beta chains follows, all from one sample in a study of blood T cell repertoires in COVID-19. Only in-frame clones appear in the TCRdb table, and some are missing; sequencing was by immunoSEQ multiplex PCR. The sample has about 250,000 clones; 85% are singletons. What was sequenced was PBMCs or T cells enriched from blood (not recorded which). The receptors were gathered from a woman between 50 and 59 years old with acute COVID-19. CDR3s include the opening cysteine and the closing phenylalanine or tryptophan. The order of the fields is clone size, V gene, J gene, D gene, CDR3 protein, CDR3 DNA. A D gene is named only where the DNA matches it firmly. Clone size is not always given. Where it is, it says once, few, many or a class for expanded clones.

>-|TRBV7-3|TRBJ2-5|TRBD1
CASSLKTGGRETQYF
TGTGCCAGCAGCTTAAAGACAGGGGGTAGAGAGACCCAGTACTTC
>-|TRBV29-1|TRBJ2-4|-
CSVQAEIDIQYF
TGCAGCGTTCAGGCCGAGATTGACATTCAGTACTTC
>-|TRBV30|TRBJ1-3|-
CAWDRDKAGNTIYF
TGTGCCTGGGACCGGGACAAAGCTGGAAACACCATATATTTT
>-|TRBV9|TRBJ1-6|TRBD1
CASSLRGQGESPLHF
TGTGCCAGCAGCCTACGAGGACAGGGAGAATCACCCCTCCACTTT
>-|TRBV18|TRBJ2-1|TRBD2
CASSPRLAGALSYNEQFF
TGTGCCAGCTCACCGAGACTAGCGGGGGCTCTTTCCTACAATGAGCAGTTCTTC
>-|TRBV12-3/TRBV12-4|TRBJ1-1|-
CASSLGRNTEAFF
TGTGCCAGCAGTTTGGGGCGGAACACTGAAGCTTTCTTT
>-|TRBV6-1|TRBJ2-3|-
CASSESWSITDTQYF
TGTGCCAGCAGTGAAAGCTGGAGTATCACAGATACGCAGTATTTT
>-|TRBV5-6|TRBJ1-5|-
CASSLAGGDQPQHF
TGTGCCAGCAGCCTGGCGGGCGGGGATCAGCCCCAGCATTTT
>-|TRBV19|TRBJ2-1|TRBD1
CASSAGRGSGEQFF
TGTGCCAGTAGTGCGGGCAGGGGGAGCGGTGAGCAGTTCTTC
>-|TRBV19|TRBJ2-2|TRBD1
CASSTDRGLTGELFF
TGTGCCAGTAGTACCGACAGGGGGCTGACCGGGGAGCTGTTTTTT
>-|TRBV10-3|TRBJ2-3|TRBD2
CAISYDWGGGAVTDTQYF
TGTGCCATCAGCTACGACTGGGGCGGGGGGGCAGTAACAGATACGCAGTATTTT
>-|TRBV7-3|TRBJ1-1|TRBD1
CASSPLDRGNTEAFF
TGTGCCAGCAGCCCTCTGGACAGGGGGAACACTGAAGCTTTCTTT
>-|TRBV5-1|TRBJ1-1|-
CASSPGSRDTEAFF
TGCGCCAGCAGCCCTGGGAGTCGGGACACTGAAGCTTTCTTT
>-|TRBV5-1|TRBJ2-7|-
CASSLQGWEQYF
TGCGCCAGCAGCTTGCAGGGGTGGGAGCAGTACTTC
>once|TRBV19|TRBJ1-5|TRBD1
CASSAGGGQPQHF
TGTGCCAGTTCGGCAGGGGGCGGTCAGCCCCAGCATTTT
>-|TRBV4-1|TRBJ1-5|-
CASSHGQLYSNQPQHF
TGCGCCAGCAGCCACGGACAGCTTTATAGCAATCAGCCCCAGCATTTT
>-|TRBV19|TRBJ1-3|-
CASSRDRKNTIYF
TGTGCCAGTAGTAGAGACAGGAAAAACACCATATATTTT
>once|TRBV7-9|TRBJ2-5|TRBD1
CASSPRTGGRETQYF
TGTGCCAGCAGCCCTCGGACAGGGGGCAGGGAGACCCAGTACTTC
>-|TRBV5-1|TRBJ2-1|-
CASSLGDVSYNEQFF
TGCGCCAGCAGCCTGGGAGATGTCTCCTACAATGAGCAGTTCTTC
>-|TRBV11-3|TRBJ1-2|TRBD1
CASSPGQGAYGYTF
TGTGCCAGCAGCCCGGGACAGGGGGCGTATGGCTACACCTTC
>-|TRBV13|TRBJ2-2|-
CASSSTGNGGGELFF
TGTGCCAGCAGCTCGACAGGGAACGGGGGCGGGGAGCTGTTTTTT
>-|TRBV5-1|TRBJ2-7|TRBD1
CASSSGTGGYEQYF
TGCGCCAGCAGCTCCGGGACAGGGGGCTACGAGCAGTACTTC
>-|TRBV3-1/TRBV3-2|TRBJ1-1|-
CASSHNLNTEAFF
TGTGCCAGCAGCCACAATTTGAACACTGAAGCTTTCTTT
>-|TRBV12-3/TRBV12-4|TRBJ2-1|TRBD2
CASSSGLAAEQFF
TGTGCCAGCAGTTCTGGACTAGCGGCTGAGCAGTTCTTC
>-|TRBV20-1|TRBJ2-3|-
CSARSGNTQYF
TGCAGTGCTAGATCAGGGAATACGCAGTATTTT
>-|TRBV18|TRBJ1-2|TRBD1
CASSPPTGSFWGYTF
TGTGCCAGCTCACCACCGACAGGGAGTTTCTGGGGCTACACCTTC
>-|TRBV6-5|TRBJ1-1|-
CATKDEGNTEAFF
TGTGCCACCAAGGACGAGGGGAACACTGAAGCTTTCTTT
>-|TRBV9|TRBJ1-3|-
CASSVVGGFGNTIYF
TGTGCCAGCAGCGTAGTAGGAGGGTTTGGAAACACCATATATTTT
>-|TRBV7-9|TRBJ2-3|TRBD2
CAWHRGGLARDTQYF
TGTGCCTGGCACCGGGGGGGTTTAGCGCGGGATACGCAGTATTTT
>-|TRBV6-5|TRBJ1-6|-
CASSYSGAADNSPLHF
TGTGCCAGCAGTTACTCGGGGGCAGCCGATAATTCACCCCTCCACTTT
>-|TRBV7-2|TRBJ2-1|TRBD2
CASSLEAGVYNEQFF
TGTGCCAGCAGCTTAGAAGCGGGGGTCTACAATGAGCAGTTCTTC
>-|TRBV4-3|TRBJ1-1|-
CASSRLGNTEAFF
TGCGCCAGCAGCCGGCTAGGAAACACTGAAGCTTTCTTT
>-|TRBV6-5|TRBJ2-1|-
CASSRDSNYNEQFF
TGTGCCAGCAGTAGAGACAGCAACTACAATGAGCAGTTCTTC
>-|TRBV5-4|TRBJ2-5|-
CASSSKTEIEAQYF
TGTGCCAGCAGCTCCAAAACAGAGATAGAAGCTCAGTACTTC
>-|TRBV6-6|TRBJ1-5|TRBD1
CASSYGTGSLSQPQHF
TGTGCCAGCAGTTACGGGACAGGGTCCTTAAGTCAGCCCCAGCATTTT
>few|TRBV6-6|TRBJ1-6|TRBD1
CASRGDSSNSPLHF
TGTGCCAGCAGGGGGGACAGCTCTAATTCACCCCTCCACTTT
>-|TRBV3-1/TRBV3-2|TRBJ1-1|-
CASSREGYGVRGAFF
TGTGCCAGCAGCCGAGAAGGTTACGGGGTGCGCGGAGCTTTCTTT
>-|TRBV10-3|TRBJ1-1|TRBD1
CAISESGTGGITEAFF
TGTGCCATCAGTGAGTCAGGGACAGGGGGAATCACTGAAGCTTTCTTT
>few|TRBV9|TRBJ1-2|-
CASSVLSGSYGYTF
TGTGCCAGCAGCGTACTATCCGGGAGTTATGGCTACACCTTC
>-|TRBV6-5|TRBJ2-2|TRBD2
CASLGTSGGAGELFF
TGTGCCAGCCTCGGGACTAGCGGGGGGGCCGGGGAGCTGTTTTTT
>-|TRBV6-2/TRBV6-3|TRBJ1-5|-
CASSYRGNFGNQPQHF
TGTGCCAGCAGTTACCGGGGTAATTTTGGCAATCAGCCCCAGCATTTT
>-|TRBV7-9|TRBJ1-1|TRBD1
CASSLGGTEPEAFF
TGTGCCAGCAGCTTAGGGGGGACAGAGCCTGAAGCTTTCTTT
>-|TRBV5-6|TRBJ2-7|-
CASSFRTFSYEQYF
TGTGCCAGCAGCTTTCGGACATTCTCCTACGAGCAGTACTTC
>few|TRBV7-9|TRBJ1-2|-
CASSLGDYGYTF
TGTGCCAGCAGCTTGGGAGACTATGGCTACACCTTC
>-|TRBV2|TRBJ2-2|TRBD2
CASRVSGGRGELFF
TGTGCCAGCAGAGTGAGCGGGGGACGCGGGGAGCTGTTTTTT
>-|TRBV4-2|TRBJ1-6|TRBD1
CASSPDGTGLTSPLHF
TGTGCCAGCAGCCCAGATGGGACAGGGTTAACTTCACCCCTCCACTTT
>-|TRBV24-1|TRBJ1-5|-
CATVEAQPQHF
TGTGCCACCGTAGAAGCTCAGCCCCAGCATTTT
>-|TRBV7-9|TRBJ2-3|-
CASSFEGTADTQYF
TGTGCCAGCAGCTTTGAGGGCACGGCAGATACGCAGTATTTT
>-|TRBV5-4|TRBJ1-2|-
CASSLRFSGNYGYTF
TGTGCCAGCAGCTTAAGATTTTCGGGGAACTATGGCTACACCTTC
>-|TRBV4-3|TRBJ2-2|-
CASSPELPTGELFF
TGCGCCAGCAGCCCCGAGCTCCCCACCGGGGAGCTGTTTTTT
>-|TRBV4-1|TRBJ1-1|TRBD1
CASSPGTGVGTEAFF
TGCGCCAGCAGCCCCGGGACAGGGGTTGGCACTGAAGCTTTCTTT
>-|TRBV27|TRBJ1-2|TRBD1
CASSSGTGANGYTF
TGTGCCAGCAGTTCTGGGACAGGGGCGAATGGCTACACCTTC
>-|TRBV2|TRBJ1-2|TRBD1
CASSERRQGGGYTF
TGTGCCAGCAGTGAACGGCGTCAGGGGGGTGGCTACACCTTC
>-|TRBV5-1|TRBJ1-4|TRBD1
CASSSGTGGDIREKLFF
TGCGCCAGCAGCTCCGGGACAGGGGGCGATATTCGGGAAAAACTGTTTTTT
>-|TRBV7-8|TRBJ1-2|-
CASSFSGVGGYTF
TGTGCCAGCAGCTTCTCAGGGGTTGGCGGCTACACCTTC
>-|TRBV7-9|TRBJ1-1|-
CASSRREAWSYTEAFF
TGTGCCAGCAGCCGGAGGGAGGCGTGGTCTTACACTGAAGCTTTCTTT
>-|TRBV5-6|TRBJ2-1|TRBD1
CASSWGTGGSYNEQFF
TGTGCCAGCAGCTGGGGGACAGGCGGCTCCTACAATGAGCAGTTCTTC
>-|TRBV24-1|TRBJ2-2|-
CATSDPGSYTGELFF
TGTGCCACCAGTGATCCGGGGTCCTACACCGGGGAGCTGTTTTTT
>-|TRBV11-2|TRBJ2-3|TRBD2
CASSLNWASGPDTQYF
TGTGCCAGCAGCCTAAACTGGGCTAGCGGACCAGATACGCAGTATTTT